Shown below are 9 T cell receptor beta chains from a single sample sequenced in a study of CD8+ T cells in alopecia areata. The treatment here: oral pan-JAK inhibitor, 5-10 mg twice daily. As the sequencing template, cDNA was produced by extracting RNA and reverse transcribing it. Libraries were prepared by immunoSEQ multiplex PCR; TCRdb keeps only in-frame clonotypes and omits some of them. This repertoire shows about 260,000 clones, 60% found once; its top ten account for about 0.93%. Sequencing used CD4+ T cells sorted from blood, obtained between weeks 51 and 52, from a patient treated with tofacitinib. The receptors originated from a human donor with alopecia areata.

The chain employs TRBV6-5 and TRBJ2-1; 12 bases are a match to TRBD2. Germline lookup yields CDR1 MNHEY and CDR2 SVGAGI. After removal of 6 bases from V and 9 bases from J, the junction contained 9 bases not matched to a gene. The CDR3 runs 15 residues. In DNA form, the CDR3 reads TGTGCCAGCAGCCGTACTAGCGGGGGGCGAGGTGAGCAGTTCTTC. It yields the protein CASSRTSGGRGEQFF.

The rearrangement links TRBV29-1 to TRBJ2-1; no clear D gene. CDR3 length: 14 residues. Between the trimmed V and J ends, which lost 5 bases and 0 bases, there was a span of 11 bases. Per germline, CDR1 SQVTM and CDR2 ANQGSEA. CDR3 loop: CSVLSDGSYNEQFF. CDR3 nucleotide sequence: TGCAGCGTTCTAAGCGATGGCTCCTACAATGAGCAGTTCTTC.

This clone was seen only a few times. The chain employs TRBV5-4 and TRBJ2-5; no definite D call. CDR1 is SGHNT, CDR2 YYREEE, per germline (reference sequence). The CDR3 has 11 amino acids. Trimming pared 4 bases from V and 2 bases from J, leaving 3 bases between. CDR3 sequence reads: CASSIQETQYF. The CDR3 DNA reads as TGTGCCAGCAGCATTCAAGAGACCCAGTACTTC.

The V and J genes are TRBV9 and TRBJ1-6; D possibly corresponds to TRBD1 (6 bases). The CDR3 has 16 residues. Looked up from germline, CDR1 is SGDLS and CDR2 is YYNGEE. Trimming took off 4 bases at V and 10 bases at J, with 21 bases between the two ends. The DNA of the CDR3 is TGTGCCAGCAGCATTGGCGGGGCCAGGGGTGACTCACCCCTCCACTTT. Translated: CASSIGGARGDSPLHF.

V is TRBV4-3 and J is TRBJ1-6, with D uncertain. The V and J ends lost 1 base and 8 bases respectively, with 6 bases between them. Germline V gene sequence: CDR1 LGHNA, CDR2 YSLEER. The CDR3 is 13 residues long. DNA for the CDR3: TGCGCCAGCAGCCAAGGGCTCCATTCACCCCTCCACTTT. This translates into CASSQGLHSPLHF.

This clone was seen just once. The chain carries TRBV30 and TRBJ1-5, with TRBD1 matching 9 bases. V gave up 2 bases and J gave up 7 bases; unmatched junction bases: 9. Looked up from germline, CDR1 is GTSNPN and CDR2 is SVGIG (reference sequence). The CDR3 is made up of 15 amino acids. For the CDR3, the DNA is TGTGCCTGGAGTAGACGGGACAGGGACGTACAGCCCCAGCATTTT. It yields the protein CAWSRRDRDVQPQHF.

The chain couples TRBV4-3 to TRBJ1-1; unclear D gene. The CDR3 totals 15 residues. Germline V gene lookup returns CDR1 LGHNA and CDR2 YSLEER. V was clipped by 1 base and J by 3 bases, with 12 bases between them. The CDR3 region is CASSQGPHADTEAFF. The CDR3 bases are TGCGCCAGCAGCCAAGGCCCTCACGCGGACACTGAAGCTTTCTTT.

The table lists this clone with a few counts. Additional DNA sequences in this sample encode the identical CDR3. The chain recombines TRBV5-6 with TRBJ1-1, with D unclear. The V and J ends lost 4 bases and 0 bases respectively, with 13 bases between them. The length of the CDR3 is 15 residues. From germline, CDR1 is SGHDT and CDR2 YYEEEE. The CDR3 spells CASSLGWQLNTEAFF. For the CDR3, the DNA is TGTGCCAGCAGCCTTGGATGGCAGTTGAACACTGAAGCTTTCTTT.

The chain links TRBV6-1 to TRBJ1-1; D is undetermined. Trimming left V 1 base short and J 2 bases short, with 2 bases between. CDR1 and CDR2 (germline): MNHNS, SASEGT. This CDR3 has 12 amino acids. The CDR3 sequence is CASSEGNTEAFF. In DNA, the CDR3 is TGTGCCAGCAGTGAAGGTAACACTGAAGCTTTCTTT.